A selection of T cell receptor beta chains follows, all from one sample in a study of shared clonotypes between healthy human individuals. Assay: immunoSEQ multiplex PCR; the TCRdb copy retains only in-frame clones and omits some. The sample carries hundreds of thousands of clones, roughly 92% recorded once. Sequencing was carried out using naive CD8+ T cells sorted from blood. The source is a man aged 30-40 years in good health. Each CDR3 is given with its conserved first and last residue. Each record gives: J gene, clone size, V gene, CDR3 protein. Clone size is shown for a subset of rows, as once, few, many or a class of expanded clone.

j_call: TRBJ2-7
clone_size: NA
v_call: TRBV27
cdr3_aa: CASSPGTTAYEQYF

j_call: TRBJ2-1
clone_size: NA
v_call: TRBV5-6
cdr3_aa: CASSLVRSGGDEQFF

j_call: TRBJ2-3
clone_size: NA
v_call: TRBV5-1
cdr3_aa: CASSPGTEDTQYF

j_call: TRBJ2-3
clone_size: once
v_call: TRBV10-3
cdr3_aa: CATLGKGRDTDTQYF

j_call: TRBJ2-7
clone_size: once
v_call: TRBV11-2
cdr3_aa: CASSLANRNYEQYF

j_call: TRBJ2-7
clone_size: NA
v_call: TRBV19
cdr3_aa: CASSIWGSSYEQYF

j_call: TRBJ2-7
clone_size: once
v_call: TRBV28
cdr3_aa: CASSLHRTSGSYEQYF

j_call: TRBJ2-7
clone_size: NA
v_call: TRBV5-1
cdr3_aa: CASSFFRDREGEQYF

j_call: TRBJ2-7
clone_size: once
v_call: TRBV7-9
cdr3_aa: CASSNPGLASEQYF

j_call: TRBJ1-1
clone_size: NA
v_call: TRBV25-1
cdr3_aa: CASSLGFGTEAFF

j_call: TRBJ2-1
clone_size: NA
v_call: TRBV5-8
cdr3_aa: CASSSPGTGGFEQFF

j_call: TRBJ2-5
clone_size: NA
v_call: TRBV28
cdr3_aa: CASNRGLAETQYF

j_call: TRBJ2-6
clone_size: few
v_call: TRBV7-6
cdr3_aa: CASSLFGTTNVLTF

j_call: TRBJ1-5
clone_size: NA
v_call: TRBV4-1
cdr3_aa: CASSQVGLGAPGNQPQHF

j_call: TRBJ2-7
clone_size: once
v_call: TRBV2
cdr3_aa: CASSPSSYEQYF

j_call: TRBJ2-7
clone_size: NA
v_call: TRBV4-1
cdr3_aa: CASSPGGGTSEYEQYF

j_call: TRBJ2-1
clone_size: NA
v_call: TRBV27
cdr3_aa: CASAPRTSGRIISYNEQFF

j_call: TRBJ2-1
clone_size: NA
v_call: TRBV9
cdr3_aa: CASSPEGTGGGNEQFF

j_call: TRBJ2-7
clone_size: NA
v_call: TRBV28
cdr3_aa: CASRLAGLNEQYF

j_call: TRBJ2-7
clone_size: NA
v_call: TRBV27
cdr3_aa: CASSTGLAGAYEQYF

j_call: TRBJ1-2
clone_size: NA
v_call: TRBV7-9
cdr3_aa: CASSFSGDTEGYTF

j_call: TRBJ2-5
clone_size: NA
v_call: TRBV7-9
cdr3_aa: CASSLEGLLYF

j_call: TRBJ2-7
clone_size: NA
v_call: TRBV28
cdr3_aa: CASMDPGLAGGRSYEQYF

j_call: TRBJ2-7
clone_size: NA
v_call: TRBV4-1
cdr3_aa: CASSQTSGGGSYEQYF

j_call: TRBJ2-1
clone_size: NA
v_call: TRBV19
cdr3_aa: CASSPHTGEQFF

j_call: TRBJ2-2
clone_size: NA
v_call: TRBV4-1
cdr3_aa: CASSQGVSTGELFF

j_call: TRBJ2-3
clone_size: NA
v_call: TRBV11-2
cdr3_aa: CASSNRLAGSTDTQYF

j_call: TRBJ2-1
clone_size: NA
v_call: TRBV12-5
cdr3_aa: CASGLLGARSEQPKDYNEQFF

j_call: TRBJ2-1
clone_size: NA
v_call: TRBV19
cdr3_aa: CASSVGLDSSYNEQFF

j_call: TRBJ2-1
clone_size: once
v_call: TRBV28
cdr3_aa: CASSLIAGGSNEQFF

j_call: TRBJ2-5
clone_size: NA
v_call: TRBV7-2
cdr3_aa: CASSTTSGSKGETQYF

j_call: TRBJ2-5
clone_size: NA
v_call: TRBV5-4
cdr3_aa: CASSSERLDQYF